This T cell receptor beta chain is drawn from a study of spatial heterogeneity in lung cancer. Study-wide background: Strong correlation linked TCR transcript counts in tumor regions to a T cell module score derived from matched bulk RNA-seq.

Findings and limits, study-wide: Mutation counts in tumors were tracked by counts of expanded intratumoral alpha and beta TCRs. The numbers of ubiquitous and regional expanded TCRs correlated with ubiquitous and regional nonsynonymous mutations, respectively.

Noted time point: sample taken at primary tumor resection. Frozen PBMC, nontumor lung or tumor provided whole RNA, which was sequenced unsorted. This clonotype has at least ten counts. Its antigen is currently unknown. Per germline, CDR1 LGHNA and CDR2 YNFKEQ. The ends were cut back, 0 bases at V and 10 bases at J, with 21 bases in the middle. CDR3 length: 16 residues. The presence of a unique molecular identifier marked each TCR cDNA molecule. MiXCR was run by TCRdb on the 5' RACE reads, yielding one entry per CDR3 protein. The data contain around 95,000 distinct CDR3 sequences, 3.5% to 5% of them singletons.

Sequenced material: lung tumor tissue, taken at surgery. The sequence was obtained from a male donor with early-stage non-small cell lung cancer. This chain links TRBV4-2 with TRBJ1-1; the D gene is possibly TRBD1 (6 bases). The chain's CDR3 is CASSQDPLGQRWAAFF. The DNA for the CDR3 is TGTGCCAGCAGCCAAGATCCCTTAGGACAGCGCTGGGCAGCTTTCTTT.